This paragraph covers one TCR beta chain sequence. This record comes from a study of blood T cell repertoires in COVID-19. The overall study: Both acute and convalescent COVID-19 samples were obtained from the United States, Italy and Spain. PBMCs, B-cell-depleted T cells, or T cells were the source of the cDNA or gDNA that made up the material.

CDR3 size: 14 residues. V shed 4 bases and J 14 bases; nucleotides not matched to a gene: 8. In germline, CDR1 is SGHRS, CDR2 YFSETQ. Seattle patient enrollment occurred during active infection, with longitudinal follow-up thereafter. As processed by the authors: Quantification of nucleated cells was approximated via reference gene primer amplification. Sequencing was performed with immunoSEQ multiplex PCR; in TCRdb, only in-frame clones are kept and a portion is missing. For V, J and clone size, that table is used; D and trimming come from the DNA. The sample includes about 180,000 clones, around 74% of them seen just once.

The chain has TRBV5-1 and TRBJ1-6; TRBD1 matches 11 bases. The TCR sequence derives from a woman aged 55-69 years with COVID-19, enrolled during active disease. Sample: peripheral blood. CDR3 region: CASSRGQGVQTLHF. The CDR3 nucleotides are TGCGCCAGCAGCCGGGGACAGGGGGTCCAAACCCTCCACTTT.